The rows below give T cell receptor beta chains drawn from one sample of a study of blood T cell repertoires in COVID-19. TCRdb keeps only in-frame clones here, not all; method: immunoSEQ multiplex PCR. The table has over 200,000 clones, around 88% seen once. What was sequenced was PBMCs or T cells enriched from blood (not recorded which). These TCRs come from a man aged 40-50 years who had recovered from COVID-19. Both conserved end residues are part of each CDR3. The D gene is left open where the match is weak. Clone size is given for some rows only: seen once, a few or many times, or a class if the clone is expanded.

>TRBJ1-1|.|.|TRBV12-3/TRBV12-4
TGTGCCAGCTGCCCGCGAACGAACACTGAAGCTTTCTTT
CASCPRTNTEAFF
>TRBJ1-5|.|TRBD1|TRBV30
TGTGCCTGGAGTGTCGGGACAGGGACTTATCAGCCCCAGCATTTT
CAWSVGTGTYQPQHF
>TRBJ1-4|.|.|TRBV10-2
TGCGCCAGCAGTTCCATCACAGGGCCTAATGAAAAACTGTTTTTT
CASSSITGPNEKLFF
>TRBJ1-1|.|TRBD1|TRBV18
TGTGCCAGCTCACCGAGGCCCGGACAGGGGATCACTGAAGCTTTCTTT
CASSPRPGQGITEAFF
>TRBJ2-7|.|.|TRBV6-5
TGTGCCACATTTTCTTCTGCGGGGCCAACCTACGAGCAGTACTTC
CATFSSAGPTYEQYF
>TRBJ1-1|.|TRBD1|TRBV28
TGTGCCAGCAGCCTGGACAGGGCCACTGAAGCTTTCTTT
CASSLDRATEAFF
>TRBJ1-4|.|.|TRBV5-1
TGCGCCAGCAGCTTGGAGGCGGGGGCGGATGAAAAACTGTTTTTT
CASSLEAGADEKLFF
>TRBJ2-7|.|TRBD1|TRBV23-1
TGCGCCAGCAGTCTTGTACAGGGGGCGGCCTACGAGCAGTACTTC
CASSLVQGAAYEQYF
>TRBJ2-7|.|TRBD2|TRBV19
TGTGCCAGTAGTATAGGTCTAGCGGGAGTTCCGTCCTACGAGCAGTACTTC
CASSIGLAGVPSYEQYF
>TRBJ1-2|few|.|TRBV4-1
TGCGCCAGCAGCCGCAACTGGGCCGCGGGGGGCTACACCTTC
CASSRNWAAGGYTF
>TRBJ2-3|.|TRBD2|TRBV29-1
TGCAGCGTTCGCCCGACTAGCGGGGTCACAGATACGCAGTATTTT
CSVRPTSGVTDTQYF
>TRBJ2-2|.|TRBD2|TRBV5-1
TGCGCCAGCAGCTTGGGGGCTAGCGGATCCGGGGAGCTGTTTTTT
CASSLGASGSGELFF
>TRBJ2-7|.|TRBD2|TRBV5-5
TGTGCCAGCAGCTTGGAGGCTAGCGGGAGGTGGGCCTACGAGCAGTACTTC
CASSLEASGRWAYEQYF
>TRBJ1-1|.|.|TRBV27
TGTGCCAGCAGTTTGGACAAGAACACTGAAGCTTTCTTT
CASSLDKNTEAFF
>TRBJ2-7|.|TRBD1|TRBV2
TGTGCCAGCAGCGACCCCCGGACAGGGGCCCGCTACGAGCAGTACTTC
CASSDPRTGARYEQYF
>TRBJ1-3|.|.|TRBV2
TGTGCCAGCAGGGAGAGTCTACTCTCTGGAAACACCATATATTTT
CASRESLLSGNTIYF
>TRBJ2-7|.|TRBD1|TRBV11-2
TGTGCCAGCAGCTTAGTATCGGGACAGGCTCCCGAGCAGTACTTC
CASSLVSGQAPEQYF
>TRBJ1-4|.|.|TRBV7-9
TGTGCCAGCGGGGAGAGCGGCGAGGTTAATGAAAAACTGTTTTTT
CASGESGEVNEKLFF
>TRBJ1-1|.|.|TRBV27
TGTGCCAGCAGTGTCGGCGGAGGCACTGAAGCTTTCTTT
CASSVGGGTEAFF
>TRBJ1-2|.|TRBD1|TRBV4-1
TGCGCCAGCAGCCAAATTCAGGGGGGCTATGGCTACACCTTC
CASSQIQGGYGYTF